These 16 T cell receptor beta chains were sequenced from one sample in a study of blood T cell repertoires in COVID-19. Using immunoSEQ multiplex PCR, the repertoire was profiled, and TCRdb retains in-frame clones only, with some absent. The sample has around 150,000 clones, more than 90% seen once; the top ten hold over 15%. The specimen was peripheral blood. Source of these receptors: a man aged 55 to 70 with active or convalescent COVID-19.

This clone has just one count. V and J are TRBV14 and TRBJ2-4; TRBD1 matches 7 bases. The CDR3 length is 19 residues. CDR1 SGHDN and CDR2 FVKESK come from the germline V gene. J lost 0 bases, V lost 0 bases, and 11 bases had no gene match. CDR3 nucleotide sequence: TGTGCCAGCAGCCAAGAGTCGGGACAGAGCCTACTAGCCAAAAACATTCAGTACTTC. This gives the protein CASSQESGQSLLAKNIQYF. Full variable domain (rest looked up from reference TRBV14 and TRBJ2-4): EAGVTQFPSHSVIEKGQTVTLRCDPISGHDNLYWYRRVMGKEIKFLLHFVKESKQDESGMPNNRFLAERTGGTYSTLKVQPAELEDSGVYFCASSQESGQSLLAKNIQYFGAGTRLSVL.

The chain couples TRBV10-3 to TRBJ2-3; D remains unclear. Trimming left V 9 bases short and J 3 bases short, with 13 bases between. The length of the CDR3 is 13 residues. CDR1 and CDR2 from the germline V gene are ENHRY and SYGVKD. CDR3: CAIMISATDTQYF. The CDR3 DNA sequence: TGTGCCATTATGATCAGCGCAACAGATACGCAGTATTTT.

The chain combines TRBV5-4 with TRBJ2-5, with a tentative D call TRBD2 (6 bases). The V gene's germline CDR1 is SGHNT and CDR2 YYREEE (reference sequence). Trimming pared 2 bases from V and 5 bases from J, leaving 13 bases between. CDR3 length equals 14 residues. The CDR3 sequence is CASSFPARGETQYF. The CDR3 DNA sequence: TGTGCCAGCAGCTTCCCCGCCCGGGGGGAGACCCAGTACTTC.

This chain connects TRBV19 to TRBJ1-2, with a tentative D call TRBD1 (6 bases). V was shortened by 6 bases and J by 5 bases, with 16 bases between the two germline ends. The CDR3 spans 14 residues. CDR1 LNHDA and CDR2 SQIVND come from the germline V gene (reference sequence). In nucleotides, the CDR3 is TGTGCCAGTAGCCGAGGGGGGGGCGAATATGGCTACACCTTC. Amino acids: CASSRGGGEYGYTF.

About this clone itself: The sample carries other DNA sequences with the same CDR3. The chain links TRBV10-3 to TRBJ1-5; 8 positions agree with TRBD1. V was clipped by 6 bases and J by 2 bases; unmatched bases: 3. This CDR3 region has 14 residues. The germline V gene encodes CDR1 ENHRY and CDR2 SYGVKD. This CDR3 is CAIRQGAGNQPQHF. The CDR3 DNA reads TGTGCCATCAGGCAGGGGGCCGGCAATCAGCCCCAGCATTTT.

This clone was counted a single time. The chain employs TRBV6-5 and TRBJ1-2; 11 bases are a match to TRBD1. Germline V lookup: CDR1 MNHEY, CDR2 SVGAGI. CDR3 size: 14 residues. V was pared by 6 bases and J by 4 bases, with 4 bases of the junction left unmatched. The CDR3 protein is CASRLGTGGYGYTF. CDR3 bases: TGTGCCAGCAGACTCGGGACAGGGGGCTATGGCTACACCTTC.

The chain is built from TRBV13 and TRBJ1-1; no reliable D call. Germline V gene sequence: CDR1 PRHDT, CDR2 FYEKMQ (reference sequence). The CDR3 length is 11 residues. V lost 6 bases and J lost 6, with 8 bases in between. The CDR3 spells CASSWYSEAFF. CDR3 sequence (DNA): TGTGCCAGCAGTTGGTACTCTGAAGCTTTCTTT.

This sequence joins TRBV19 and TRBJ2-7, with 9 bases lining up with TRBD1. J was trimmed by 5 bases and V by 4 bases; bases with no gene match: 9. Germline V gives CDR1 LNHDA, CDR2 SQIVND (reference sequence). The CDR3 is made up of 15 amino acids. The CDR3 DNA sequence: TGTGCCAGTAGTAGCCCACAGGGGGCGAAGGACGAGCAGTACTTC. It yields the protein CASSSPQGAKDEQYF.

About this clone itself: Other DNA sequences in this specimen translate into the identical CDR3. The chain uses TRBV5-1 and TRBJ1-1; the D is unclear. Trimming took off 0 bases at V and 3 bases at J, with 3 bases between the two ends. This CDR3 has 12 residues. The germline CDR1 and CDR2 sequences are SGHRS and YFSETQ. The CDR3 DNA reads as TGCGCCAGCAGCTTGGCCGACACTGAAGCTTTCTTT. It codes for CASSLADTEAFF.

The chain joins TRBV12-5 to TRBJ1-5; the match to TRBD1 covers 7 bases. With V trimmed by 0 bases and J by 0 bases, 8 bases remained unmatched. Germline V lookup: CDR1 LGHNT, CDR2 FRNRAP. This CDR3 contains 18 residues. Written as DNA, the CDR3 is TGTGCTAGTGGTTTGGTAGTTGTGCCAGGGGGTAGCAATCAGCCCCAGCATTTT. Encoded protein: CASGLVVVPGGSNQPQHF.

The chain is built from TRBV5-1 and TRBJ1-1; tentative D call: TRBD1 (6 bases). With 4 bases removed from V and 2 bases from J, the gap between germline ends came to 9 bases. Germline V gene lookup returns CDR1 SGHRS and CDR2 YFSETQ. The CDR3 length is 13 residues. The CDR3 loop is CASSPRGNTEAFF. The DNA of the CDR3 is TGCGCCAGCAGCCCCAGGGGTAACACTGAAGCTTTCTTT. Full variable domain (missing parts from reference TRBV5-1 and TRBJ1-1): KAGVTQTPRYLIKTRGQQVTLSCSPISGHRSVSWYQQTPGQGLQFLFEYFSETQRNKGNFPGRFSGRQFSNSRSEMNVSTLELGDSALYLCASSPRGNTEAFFGQGTRLTVV.

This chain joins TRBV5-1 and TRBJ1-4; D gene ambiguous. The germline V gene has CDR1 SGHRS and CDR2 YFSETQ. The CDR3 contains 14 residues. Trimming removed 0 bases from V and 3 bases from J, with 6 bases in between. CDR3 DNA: TGCGCCAGCAGCTTGGGCGGCCCTAATGAAAAACTGTTTTTT. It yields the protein CASSLGGPNEKLFF.

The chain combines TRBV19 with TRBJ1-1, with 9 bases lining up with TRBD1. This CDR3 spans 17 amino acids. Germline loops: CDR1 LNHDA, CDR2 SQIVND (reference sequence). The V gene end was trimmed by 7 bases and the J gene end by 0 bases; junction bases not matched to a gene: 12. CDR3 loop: CASTSGQGRPMNTEAFF. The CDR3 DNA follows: TGTGCCAGTACCTCGGGACAGGGAAGACCAATGAACACTGAAGCTTTCTTT.

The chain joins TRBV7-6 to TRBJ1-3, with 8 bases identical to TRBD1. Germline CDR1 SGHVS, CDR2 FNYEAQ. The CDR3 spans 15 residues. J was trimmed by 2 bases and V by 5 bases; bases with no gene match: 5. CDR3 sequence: CASSPMDRAGNTIYF. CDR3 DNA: TGTGCCAGCAGCCCAATGGACAGGGCTGGAAACACCATATATTTT.

As DNA, the CDR3 is TGTGCCAGCAGTGAGGGTCAGCCCCAGCATTTT. It encodes CASSEGQPQHF. The J gene is TRBJ1-5, the V gene TRBV12-3 or TRBV12-4, with D uncertain. This CDR3 is built from 11 residues. Trimming removed 5 bases at V and 6 bases at J, with 5 bases between.

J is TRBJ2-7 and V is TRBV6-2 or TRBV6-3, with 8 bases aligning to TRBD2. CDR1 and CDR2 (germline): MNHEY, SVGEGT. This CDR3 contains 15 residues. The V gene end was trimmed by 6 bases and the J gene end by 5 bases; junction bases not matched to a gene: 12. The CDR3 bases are TGTGCCAGCAGCCAAACACGCGGGAGGAGCAACGAGCAGTACTTC. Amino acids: CASSQTRGRSNEQYF.